This is a list of T cell receptor beta chains from one sample in a study of T-cell memory formation after mild COVID-19. TCRdb reanalysed the 5' RACE reads using MiXCR and keeps one entry per CDR3 protein. The data hold hundreds of thousands of distinct CDR3 sequences, with about a sixth observed a single time. The sequencing input was PBMCs or a T cell subset sorted from them (not recorded which). The receptors come from a man between 18 and 29 years old who had mild COVID-19 (a few samples of this study predate the infection). Cell type and time point are not known. Both conserved end residues are part of each CDR3. Fields, in order: clone size, J gene, D gene, V gene, CDR3 DNA, CDR3 protein. A D gene is named only where the DNA matches it firmly. The size of a clone is reported for some rows only, either as once, few or many, or as a class for expanded clones.

- | TRBJ2-2 | TRBD2 | TRBV4-3 | TGCGCCAGCAGCTCAAGGAGTCTAGCGGACGGCGGGGAGCTGTTTTTT | CASSSRSLADGGELFF
few | TRBJ1-5 | TRBD1 | TRBV5-1 | TGCGCCAGCAGCTGGGGACAGGGTGACAATCAGCCCCAGCATTTT | CASSWGQGDNQPQHF
- | TRBJ1-1 | TRBD1 | TRBV4-1 | TGCGCCAGCAGCCAACCTCACACAGGGGGTTCGAACACTGAAGCTTTCTTT | CASSQPHTGGSNTEAFF
- | TRBJ2-7 | TRBD2 | TRBV5-1 | TGCGCCAGCAGCGGGGGGACTAGCGGGCGAAGGTCCTACGAGCAGTACTTC | CASSGGTSGRRSYEQYF
- | TRBJ2-3 | TRBD1 | TRBV6-2/TRBV6-3 | TGTGCCAGCAGCCTCATCGGGACAGGGGGCGCAGATACGCAGTATTTT | CASSLIGTGGADTQYF
few | TRBJ2-5 | - | TRBV24-1 | TGTGCCACCAGTGATCCCGGGGCCAGGGAGACCCAGTACTTC | CATSDPGARETQYF
- | TRBJ1-2 | TRBD1 | TRBV5-1 | TGCGCCAGCAGCCCTAGGGACAGGGGGCAAGGCTACACCTTC | CASSPRDRGQGYTF
once | TRBJ2-3 | - | TRBV15 | TGTGCCACCAGCAGGAGGGGAGGCACAGATACGCAGTATTTT | CATSRRGGTDTQYF
few | TRBJ2-3 | - | TRBV7-2 | TGTGCCAGCAGCGGCTACCTTGAGGCAGATACGCAGTATTTT | CASSGYLEADTQYF
- | TRBJ2-7 | - | TRBV14 | TGTGCCAGCAGCCAAATTAACAGCGGAGAGCAGTACTTC | CASSQINSGEQYF
few | TRBJ1-1 | - | TRBV9 | TGTGCCAGCAGCGAGGGGGGCGGCACTGAAGCTTTCTTT | CASSEGGGTEAFF
many | TRBJ2-2 | - | TRBV30 | TGTGCCTGGAGTGCGGCTCCGGAGTCCGGGGAGCTGTTTTTT | CAWSAAPESGELFF
- | TRBJ2-5 | - | TRBV5-1 | TGCGCCAGCAGCATAGGGACAAGACAAGAGACCCAGTACTTC | CASSIGTRQETQYF
- | TRBJ2-5 | - | TRBV6-5 | TGTGCCAGCAGTTTGAGGGGGATGGAGACCCAGTACTTC | CASSLRGMETQYF
- | TRBJ1-1 | - | TRBV29-1 | TGCAGCGAGAAACCCGGGACCCGAGTAGAAGCTTTCTTT | CSEKPGTRVEAFF
- | TRBJ2-2 | TRBD1 | TRBV3-1 | TGTGCCAGCAGCCCTTCGGACAGGGTGACCGGGGAGCTGTTTTTT | CASSPSDRVTGELFF
- | TRBJ2-1 | - | TRBV7-8 | TGTGCCAGCACCACCACAAAGCCCTCCTACAATGAGCAGTTCTTC | CASTTTKPSYNEQFF
- | TRBJ2-3 | - | TRBV4-1 | TGCGCCAGCAGCAAAGGGGCGGGGCTTTCAGGAGGTACGCAGTATTTT | CASSKGAGLSGGTQYF
few | TRBJ2-1 | TRBD1 | TRBV6-5 | TGTGCCAGCAGTTCCCGCAGGGGGTTTGGGGATGAGCAGTTCTTC | CASSSRRGFGDEQFF
few | TRBJ1-3 | TRBD1 | TRBV12-3/TRBV12-4 | TGTGCCAGCAGTTTGTTGACAGGGGAAGGAAACACCATATATTTT | CASSLLTGEGNTIYF
many | TRBJ2-1 | - | TRBV12-3/TRBV12-4 | TGTGCCAGCAGCCCTGCTAGCAGGGAGCAGTTCTTC | CASSPASREQFF
few | TRBJ2-2 | - | TRBV6-2/TRBV6-3 | TGTGCCAGCATGCGGCCGAACACCGGGGAGCTGTTTTTT | CASMRPNTGELFF
few | TRBJ1-5 | - | TRBV20-1 | TGCAGTGCTAGAGACAGGACGGGAAATAGCAATCAGCCCCAGCATTTT | CSARDRTGNSNQPQHF
few | TRBJ1-1 | - | TRBV7-2 | TGTGCCAGCAGCTTCAGGGTTTCTAGCACTGAAGCTTTCTTT | CASSFRVSSTEAFF
few | TRBJ1-6 | TRBD1 | TRBV20-1 | TGCAGTGCCACCTCAGGGGGCGAGAAAAATTCACCCCTCCACTTT | CSATSGGEKNSPLHF
- | TRBJ2-7 | - | TRBV5-1 | TGCGCCAGCAGCTCAGGGACGGCTAACTACGAGCAGTACTTC | CASSSGTANYEQYF
- | TRBJ2-3 | - | TRBV5-1 | TGCGCCAGCAGCCTACTAGTTAGCACAGATACGCAGTATTTT | CASSLLVSTDTQYF
few | TRBJ1-6 | TRBD1 | TRBV5-1 | TGCGCCAGCAGCCCCCTCCCGGGGGCAGGGGGTTCACCCCTCCACTTT | CASSPLPGAGGSPLHF
many | TRBJ1-2 | TRBD1 | TRBV7-2 | TGTGCCAGCAGTGAGACAGGGTACTATGGCTACACCTTC | CASSETGYYGYTF
- | TRBJ1-1 | - | TRBV5-1 | TGCGCCAGCAGCTTGTCGGGGGGGAACACTGATGCTTTCTTT | CASSLSGGNTDAFF
few | TRBJ2-1 | - | TRBV11-2 | TGTGCCAGCAGCATTGGACCGGTATACAATGAGCAGTTCTTC | CASSIGPVYNEQFF
few | TRBJ2-7 | TRBD2 | TRBV7-9 | TGTGCCAGCAGCTCAACCAGCGGGGGGTCCGAGCAGTACTTC | CASSSTSGGSEQYF
many | TRBJ2-3 | TRBD1 | TRBV6-6 | TGTGCCAGCAGGGGAATTTCGGGACAGTCGAGCACAGATACGCAGTATTTT | CASRGISGQSSTDTQYF
few | TRBJ2-5 | - | TRBV13 | TGTGCCAGCAGCTTAGATTGGGGGCGCGGCGAAGAGACCCAGTACTTC | CASSLDWGRGEETQYF
- | TRBJ2-2 | TRBD2 | TRBV5-1 | TGCGCCAGCACCCCCCCTCGTGGCGGGAGGAACACCGGGGAGCTGTTTTTT | CASTPPRGGRNTGELFF
many | TRBJ2-5 | - | TRBV5-1 | TGCGCCAGCAGCTGGGGGGTTCAAGAGACCCAGTACTTC | CASSWGVQETQYF
few | TRBJ2-1 | TRBD2 | TRBV29-1 | TGCAGCGTTGCCCTAGCGGGGGGGCGCTCCTACAATGAGCAGTTCTTC | CSVALAGGRSYNEQFF
few | TRBJ2-2 | - | TRBV7-3 | TGTGCCAGCAGCTTAAGGGAGTCCGGGGAGCTGTTTTTT | CASSLRESGELFF
once | TRBJ1-1 | - | TRBV20-1 | TGCAGTGCCGTGGGGGGACCGAACACTGAAGCTTTCTTT | CSAVGGPNTEAFF
many | TRBJ1-2 | TRBD1 | TRBV7-2 | TGTGCCAGCAGCTCACCGGGCGGGACAGGGTCTGGCTACACCTTC | CASSSPGGTGSGYTF
few | TRBJ1-1 | - | TRBV3-2 | TGTGCCAGCAGCCATCGCAGTCGTAGGCCATCAGGGTTTTGCGCTGAAGCTTTCTTT | CASSHRSRRPSGFCAEAFF
few | TRBJ1-1 | - | TRBV7-9 | TGTGCCAGCAGCTCGAAGGGGTGGATGAACACTGAAGCTTTCTTT | CASSSKGWMNTEAFF
- | TRBJ1-6 | - | TRBV20-1 | TGCAGTGCTTTCCGACAGCCACTTCATTCACCCCTCCACTTT | CSAFRQPLHSPLHF
- | TRBJ1-6 | - | TRBV6-5 | TGTGCCAGCAGCCCCGGACAGAATAATTCACCCCTCCACTTT | CASSPGQNNSPLHF
few | TRBJ2-4 | - | TRBV24-1 | TGTGCCACCAGCGTTCTTGAAGAGGGGGGGCTAGCCAAAAACATTCAGTACTTC | CATSVLEEGGLAKNIQYF
few | TRBJ2-1 | TRBD2 | TRBV29-1 | TGCAGCGTAAACTCCGGGACTAGCGGGGAGTACAATGAGCAGTTCTTC | CSVNSGTSGEYNEQFF